This T cell receptor (beta chain) was captured in a study of shared clonotypes between healthy human individuals. The length of the CDR3 is 17 residues. The germline CDR1 and CDR2 sequences are SEHNR and FQNEAQ (reference sequence). The trim removed 1 base at V and 2 bases at J, leaving 8 bases unmatched. This table comes from immunoSEQ multiplex PCR, and its TCRdb copy is limited to in-frame clones, with some not included. The repertoire holds 630,000 or so clones, with more than 95% as singletons. The naive CD8 subset, CD45RO-negative cells positively selected for CCR7, excluded terminally differentiated effector memory CD45RA+ cells. There were only Caucasian adults among the donors, and all lived in Nashville, Tennessee.

The sequenced sample was naive CD8+ T cells sorted from blood. This sequence joins TRBV7-9 and TRBJ2-7; 10 bases are a match to TRBD2. The TCR originated in a man aged 25-45 years in good health. The CDR3 spells CASSLGPSGSTPYEQYF. The CDR3 DNA reads TGTGCCAGCAGCTTAGGTCCTAGCGGGAGCACACCCTACGAGCAGTACTTC.